The clone carrying this T cell receptor (beta chain) has a count of ten or more. The authors prepared the TCRbeta library with unique molecular identifiers. TCRdb re-derived calls from the PCR reads in MiXCR, one entry per CDR3 protein. The data contain some 250,000 distinct CDR3 sequences, around 11% of them singletons. The data derive from a study of T-cell reconstitution after alpha-beta-depleted transplantation in children. CDR3 size: 14 residues. Per germline, CDR1 DFQATT and CDR2 SNEGSKA (reference sequence). Deletions cut 7 bases from V and 0 bases from J, with 13 bases between. The sample was PBMCs from the stem cell graft donor, taken from the stem cell graft. The chain is built from TRBV20-1 and TRBJ1-5; D uncertain. The origin of this receptor is a human donor who donated a stem cell graft to a child with acute lymphoblastic leukemia. This chain's CDR3 is CSGLRSYSNQPQHF. CDR3 sequence (DNA): TGCAGTGGTCTTCGGTCGTATAGCAATCAGCCCCAGCATTTT.